These 21 T cell receptor beta chains were sequenced from one sample in a study of blood T cell repertoires in COVID-19. Profiling relied on immunoSEQ multiplex PCR, and the TCRdb table lists in-frame clones only, not all of them. The sample comprises 150,000 or so clones, 75% to 90% of which are singletons, and 15% rests with the top ten. The sequenced material came from peripheral blood. These receptors came from a woman between 40 and 50 years old with acute or convalescent COVID-19.

This clone was counted a single time. The chain combines TRBV11-3 with TRBJ2-7; 12 bases align to TRBD2. Germline V lookup: CDR1 SGHNT, CDR2 YENEEA. This CDR3 region has 14 residues. With 7 bases clipped from V and 3 bases from J, the junction kept 4 bases outside the gene matches. The CDR3 sequence is CASKPGLAGYEQYF. CDR3 sequence (DNA): TGTGCCAGCAAACCGGGACTAGCGGGCTACGAGCAGTACTTC.

V gene TRBV2 combines with J gene TRBJ1-5, with a tentative D call TRBD1 (6 bases). Germline CDR1 and CDR2: SNHLY and FYNNEI. Trimming removed 6 bases at V and 6 bases at J, with 18 bases between. The CDR3 covers 15 residues. This CDR3 is CASSEDSLFTQPQHF. CDR3 in DNA: TGTGCCAGCAGCGAGGACAGTTTGTTTACTCAGCCCCAGCATTTT.

The J gene is TRBJ1-3, the V gene TRBV25-1, with D tentatively TRBD1 (5 bases). V lost 2 bases and J 0 bases, leaving 8 bases between the germline ends. Looked up from germline, CDR1 is MGHDK and CDR2 is SYGVNS. The CDR3 sequence is 15 residues long. The CDR3 reads CASSEPRDSGNTIYF. CDR3 in DNA: TGTGCCAGCAGTGAACCCAGGGACTCTGGAAACACCATATATTTT.

V gene TRBV29-1 combines with J gene TRBJ2-6; D perhaps matches TRBD2 (6 bases). CDR3 length: 14 amino acids. The germline V gene encodes CDR1 SQVTM and CDR2 ANQGSEA. V was clipped by 6 bases and J by 3 bases, with 12 bases between them. The CDR3 here is CSVRPGVGANVLTF. CDR3 DNA: TGCAGCGTGCGGCCGGGGGTTGGGGCCAACGTCCTGACTTTC.

The chain links TRBV24-1 to TRBJ2-1; TRBD1 matches at 7 bases. The CDR3 extends over 18 amino acids. Germline V CDR1 and CDR2: KGHDR, SFDVKD. The J segment lost 4 bases and the V segment lost 4 bases, leaving 15 bases of the junction unmatched. In nucleotides, the CDR3 is TGTGCCACCAGTGACACCCTCCGCCGGGACAGTCTATACAATGAGCAGTTCTTC. This codes for CATSDTLRRDSLYNEQFF.

This chain uses TRBV12-3 or TRBV12-4 with TRBJ1-1, with a weak D call TRBD1 (5 bases). The CDR3 has 13 residues. V lost 6 bases to trimming and J lost 3 bases, with 11 bases between them. The CDR3 region is CASSLREDTEAFF. The CDR3 nucleotides are TGTGCCAGCAGCCTCAGGGAGGACACTGAAGCTTTCTTT.

This CDR3 is CASSPFNEQFF. CDR3 coding DNA: TGTGCCAGCAGTCCATTCAATGAGCAGTTCTTC. This chain links TRBV12-3 or TRBV12-4 with TRBJ2-1; D is unresolved. The CDR3 spans 11 residues. The V end lost 5 bases, the J end lost 6 bases, and 5 bases lay between the germline ends.

The rearrangement joins TRBV5-1 to TRBJ1-6, with D possibly TRBD1 on 5 matching bases. V lost 0 bases and J lost 5, with 9 bases in between. CDR1 and CDR2 from the germline V gene are SGHRS and YFSETQ. The CDR3 loop spans 15 amino acids. The chain's CDR3 is CASSLVGGDNSPLHF. In DNA form, the CDR3 reads TGCGCCAGCAGCTTGGTGGGGGGGGATAATTCACCCCTCCACTTT. Full variable domain (rest looked up from reference TRBV5-1 and TRBJ1-6): KAGVTQTPRYLIKTRGQQVTLSCSPISGHRSVSWYQQTPGQGLQFLFEYFSETQRNKGNFPGRFSGRQFSNSRSEMNVSTLELGDSALYLCASSLVGGDNSPLHFGNGTRLTVT.

This rearrangement joins TRBV5-1 to TRBJ2-1, with 13 bases matching TRBD2. Unmatched junction bases numbered 10, after V lost 4 bases and J lost 9 bases. This CDR3 is 16 amino acids long. CDR1 SGHRS and CDR2 YFSETQ come from the germline V gene. The CDR3 DNA is TGCGCCAGCAGCGTTCAACTAGCGGGGGGGCAGGGTGAGCAGTTCTTC. Translation: CASSVQLAGGQGEQFF.

V and J are TRBV7-2 and TRBJ2-3; D may be TRBD1 (6 bases). CDR3 length: 15 residues. Germline V gene data show CDR1 as SGHTA and CDR2 as FQGNSA. The germline V and J ends were trimmed by 1 base and 6 bases, with 14 bases remaining between them. CDR3 sequence (DNA): TGTGCCAGCAGCTTAGGGACAGCCCGCGGGGATACGCAGTATTTT. Residues: CASSLGTARGDTQYF.

The chain carries TRBV19 and TRBJ2-1; 13 nucleotides agree with TRBD2. CDR1 is LNHDA and CDR2 is SQIVND in the germline V gene (reference sequence). J was trimmed by 7 bases and V by 6 bases; bases with no gene match: 6. The CDR3 runs to 15 residues. This CDR3 reads CASRDTGLAGNEQFF. CDR3 in DNA: TGTGCCAGTAGGGACACGGGACTAGCGGGAAATGAGCAGTTCTTC.

This chain links TRBV30 with TRBJ2-7, with unresolved D. The CDR3 has 13 amino acids. V lost 4 bases to trimming and J lost 1 base, with 11 bases between them. Germline V gene lookup returns CDR1 GTSNPN and CDR2 SVGIG (reference sequence). CDR3 protein: CAWTNGISYEQYF. CDR3 in DNA: TGTGCCTGGACCAACGGTATATCCTACGAGCAGTACTTC.

In its sample, this clone was seen a few times. The chain joins TRBV5-1 to TRBJ1-2; D is possibly TRBD1 (5 bases). Germline V gene data show CDR1 as SGHRS and CDR2 as YFSETQ. The length of the CDR3 is 14 residues. Trimming cost V 1 base and J 5 bases, with 12 bases left between them. The DNA for the CDR3 is TGCGCCAGCAGCTTGACAGGAGATGATTATGGCTACACCTTC. Protein: CASSLTGDDYGYTF.

This chain links TRBV9 with TRBJ2-2; TRBD2 agrees at 8 bases. CDR1 and CDR2 from the germline V gene are SGDLS and YYNGEE. This CDR3 contains 16 residues. V shed 0 bases, J shed 2 bases, and the junction held 3 bases outside the gene matches. The CDR3 region is CASSVGAGVNTGELFF. DNA for the CDR3: TGTGCCAGCAGCGTAGGAGCGGGGGTAAACACCGGGGAGCTGTTTTTT.

The chain recombines TRBV9 with TRBJ2-3; maybe TRBD2 (5 bases). Germline CDR1 SGDLS, CDR2 YYNGEE. The CDR3 totals 15 residues. V was cut by 1 base and J by 6 bases, with 15 bases left in between. CDR3 region: CASSVFEGVTDTQYF. CDR3 DNA sequence: TGTGCCAGCAGCGTATTTGAGGGAGTGACCGATACGCAGTATTTT.

The chain joins TRBV5-1 to TRBJ2-7; a weak D match, TRBD1 (7 bases). CDR1 and CDR2 (germline): SGHRS, YFSETQ. The CDR3 has 17 residues. The ends were cut back, 0 bases at V and 2 bases at J, with 18 bases in the middle. CDR3: CASSLGGGGHDPYEQYF. The CDR3 DNA reads TGCGCCAGCAGCTTGGGCGGAGGGGGCCATGATCCCTACGAGCAGTACTTC.

This sequence joins TRBV3-1 (or the pseudogene TRBV3-2) and TRBJ2-2; TRBD2 matches 15 bases. The CDR3 consists of 19 residues. CDR1 is LGHDT and CDR2 is YNNKEL in the germline V gene (reference sequence). V was pared by 0 bases and J by 13 bases, with 15 bases of the junction left unmatched. The CDR3 sequence: CASSQERTSGGAGPRVLFF. The CDR3 DNA sequence: TGTGCCAGCAGCCAAGAAAGGACTAGCGGGGGGGCCGGTCCCAGGGTGCTGTTTTTT.

J is TRBJ2-1 and V is TRBV7-2; D may be TRBD2 (6 bases). Trimming left V 3 bases short and J 0 bases short, with 12 bases between. Per germline, CDR1 SGHTA and CDR2 FQGNSA. This CDR3 comprises 16 residues. The CDR3 DNA follows: TGTGCCAGCAGCTTTAGCGGTGCTAGCTCCTACAATGAGCAGTTCTTC. Its translation is CASSFSGASSYNEQFF.

The rearrangement uses TRBV9 and TRBJ1-6, with TRBD1 identical over 10 bases. CDR1 is SGDLS, CDR2 YYNGEE, per germline. The CDR3 totals 16 residues. V was clipped by 0 bases and J by 10 bases; unmatched bases: 7. CDR3 nucleotides: TGTGCCAGCAGCGTAGACCGGGACAGGGGTAGCTCACCCCTCCACTTT. This translates into CASSVDRDRGSSPLHF.

The chain carries TRBV5-1 and TRBJ2-5, with D tentatively TRBD1 (6 bases). The length of the CDR3 is 16 residues. V was clipped by 2 bases and J by 5 bases, with 19 bases between them. From germline, CDR1 is SGHRS and CDR2 YFSETQ. The CDR3 bases are TGCGCCAGCAGCTTTAATGCCGCGAGGGGGACGGAGACCCAGTACTTC. Translated: CASSFNAARGTETQYF.

The CDR3 is CASRPLVFPGELFF. The CDR3 DNA reads as TGTGCCAGCAGGCCTCTAGTCTTCCCCGGGGAGCTGTTTTTT. This chain uses TRBV28 with TRBJ2-2; no clear D. Germline V gene sequence: CDR1 MDHEN, CDR2 SYDVKM. The CDR3 consists of 14 residues. The germline V and J ends were trimmed by 6 bases and 6 bases, with 14 bases remaining between them.